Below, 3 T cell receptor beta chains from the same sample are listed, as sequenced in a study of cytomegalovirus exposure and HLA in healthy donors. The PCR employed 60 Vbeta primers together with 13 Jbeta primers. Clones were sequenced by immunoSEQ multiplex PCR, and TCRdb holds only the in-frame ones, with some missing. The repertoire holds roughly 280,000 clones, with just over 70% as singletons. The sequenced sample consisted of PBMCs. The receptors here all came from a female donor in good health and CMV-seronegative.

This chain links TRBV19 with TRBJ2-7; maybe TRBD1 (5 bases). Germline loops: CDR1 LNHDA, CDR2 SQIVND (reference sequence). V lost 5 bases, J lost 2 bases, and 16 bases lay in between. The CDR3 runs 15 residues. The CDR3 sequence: CASSPRLDRPYEQYF. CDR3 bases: TGTGCCAGTAGTCCTAGACTCGACAGACCCTACGAGCAGTACTTC.

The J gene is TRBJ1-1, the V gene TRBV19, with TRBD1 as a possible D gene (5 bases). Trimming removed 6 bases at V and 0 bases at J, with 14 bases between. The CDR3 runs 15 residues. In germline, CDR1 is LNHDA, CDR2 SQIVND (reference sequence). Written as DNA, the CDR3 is TGTGCCAGTAGGGACGGCAGGGCCATGAACACTGAAGCTTTCTTT. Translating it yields CASRDGRAMNTEAFF.

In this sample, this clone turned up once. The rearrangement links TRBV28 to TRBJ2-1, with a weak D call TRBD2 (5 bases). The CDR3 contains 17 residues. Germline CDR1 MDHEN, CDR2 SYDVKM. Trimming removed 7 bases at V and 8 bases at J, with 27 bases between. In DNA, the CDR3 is TGTGCCAGCACTCTCCCGATGTGGAGGCTTAGTCGCGATGAGCAGTTCTTC. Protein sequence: CASTLPMWRLSRDEQFF.